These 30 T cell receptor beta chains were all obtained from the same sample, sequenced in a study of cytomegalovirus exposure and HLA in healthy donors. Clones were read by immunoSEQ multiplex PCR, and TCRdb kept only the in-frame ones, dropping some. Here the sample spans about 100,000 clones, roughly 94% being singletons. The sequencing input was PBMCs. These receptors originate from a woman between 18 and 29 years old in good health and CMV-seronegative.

The CDR3 protein is CAWSVRVSNYGYTF. In DNA, the CDR3 is TGTGCCTGGAGTGTCCGGGTTTCTAACTATGGCTACACCTTC. The rearrangement links TRBV30 to TRBJ1-2, with D uncertain. Looked up from germline, CDR1 is GTSNPN and CDR2 is SVGIG (reference sequence). This CDR3 has 14 residues. V gave up 0 bases and J gave up 0 bases, with 8 bases separating them.

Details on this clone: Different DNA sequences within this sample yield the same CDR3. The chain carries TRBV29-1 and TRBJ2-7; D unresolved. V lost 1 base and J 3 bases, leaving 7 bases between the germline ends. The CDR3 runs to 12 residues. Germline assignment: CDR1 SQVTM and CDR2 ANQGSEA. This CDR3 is CSVEVADYEQYF. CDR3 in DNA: TGCAGCGTTGAAGTGGCAGACTACGAGCAGTACTTC.

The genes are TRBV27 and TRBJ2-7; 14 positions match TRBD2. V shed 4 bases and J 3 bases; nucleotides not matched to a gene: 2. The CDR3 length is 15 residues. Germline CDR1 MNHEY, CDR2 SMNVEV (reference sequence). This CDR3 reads CASSSTSGRDYEQYF. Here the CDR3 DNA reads TGTGCCAGCAGTTCGACTAGCGGGAGGGACTACGAGCAGTACTTC.

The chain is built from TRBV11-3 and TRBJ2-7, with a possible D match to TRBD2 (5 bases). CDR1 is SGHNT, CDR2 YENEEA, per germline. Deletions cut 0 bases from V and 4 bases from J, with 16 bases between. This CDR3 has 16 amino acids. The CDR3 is CASSLDLGSEGYEQYF. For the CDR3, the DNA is TGTGCCAGCAGCTTAGATCTGGGGAGCGAGGGTTACGAGCAGTACTTC.

The CDR3 region is CASSLTRSLAGSGELFF. The CDR3 DNA sequence: TGCGCCAGCAGCTTAACCCGGAGCCTAGCGGGGTCTGGGGAGCTGTTTTTT. V gene TRBV5-1 combines with J gene TRBJ2-2, with TRBD2 identical over 9 bases. The germline V gene has CDR1 SGHRS and CDR2 YFSETQ. J lost 8 bases, V lost 2 bases, and 13 bases had no gene match. CDR3 length: 17 amino acids.

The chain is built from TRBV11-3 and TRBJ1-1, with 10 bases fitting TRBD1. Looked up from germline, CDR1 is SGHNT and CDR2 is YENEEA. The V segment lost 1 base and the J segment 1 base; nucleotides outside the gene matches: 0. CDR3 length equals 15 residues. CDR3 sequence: CASSLGQGANTEAFF. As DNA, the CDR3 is TGTGCCAGCAGCTTAGGACAGGGGGCGAACACTGAAGCTTTCTTT. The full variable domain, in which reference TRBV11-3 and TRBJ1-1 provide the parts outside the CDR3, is EAGVVQSPRYKIIEKKQPVAFWCNPISGHNTLYWYLQNLGQGPELLIRYENEEAVDDSQLPKDRFSAERLKGVDSTLKIQPAELGDSAVYLCASSLGQGANTEAFFGQGTRLTVV.

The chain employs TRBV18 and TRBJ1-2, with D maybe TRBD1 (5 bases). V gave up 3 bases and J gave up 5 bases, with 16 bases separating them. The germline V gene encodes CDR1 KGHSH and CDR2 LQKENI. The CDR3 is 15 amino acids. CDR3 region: CASSPPQGLSYGYTF. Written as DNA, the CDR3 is TGTGCCAGCTCACCCCCGCAGGGTCTTAGTTATGGCTACACCTTC.

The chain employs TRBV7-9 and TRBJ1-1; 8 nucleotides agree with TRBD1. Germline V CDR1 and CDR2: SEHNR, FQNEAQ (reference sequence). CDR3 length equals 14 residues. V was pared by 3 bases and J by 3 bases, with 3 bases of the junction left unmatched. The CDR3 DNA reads TGTGCCAGCAGCTTGCTACAGGGGGACACTGAAGCTTTCTTT. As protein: CASSLLQGDTEAFF.

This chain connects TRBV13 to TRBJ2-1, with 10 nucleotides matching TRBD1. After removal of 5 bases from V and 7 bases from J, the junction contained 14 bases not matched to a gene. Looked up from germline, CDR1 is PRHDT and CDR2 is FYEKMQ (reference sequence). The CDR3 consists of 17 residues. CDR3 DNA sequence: TGTGCCAGCAGCCCTAACCAGGACAGGGGGGTTAGAAATGAGCAGTTCTTC. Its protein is CASSPNQDRGVRNEQFF. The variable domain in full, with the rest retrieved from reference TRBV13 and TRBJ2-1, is AAGVIQSPRHLIKEKRETATLKCYPIPRHDTVYWYQQGPGQDPQFLISFYEKMQSDKGSIPDRFSAQQFSDYHSELNMSSLELGDSALYFCASSPNQDRGVRNEQFFGPGTRLTVL.

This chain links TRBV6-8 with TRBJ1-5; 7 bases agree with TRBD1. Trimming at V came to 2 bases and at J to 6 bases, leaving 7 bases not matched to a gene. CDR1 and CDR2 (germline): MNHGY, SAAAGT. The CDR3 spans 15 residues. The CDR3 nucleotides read TGTGCCAGCAGTTACGGGCAGGGGGGAGGTCAGCCCCAGCATTTT. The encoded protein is CASSYGQGGGQPQHF.

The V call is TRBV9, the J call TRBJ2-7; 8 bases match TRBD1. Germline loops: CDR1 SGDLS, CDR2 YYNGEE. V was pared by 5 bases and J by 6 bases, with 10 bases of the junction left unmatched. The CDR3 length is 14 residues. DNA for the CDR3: TGTGCCAGCAGTCTGGGACAGGTCTTGGGCGAGCAGTACTTC. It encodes CASSLGQVLGEQYF.

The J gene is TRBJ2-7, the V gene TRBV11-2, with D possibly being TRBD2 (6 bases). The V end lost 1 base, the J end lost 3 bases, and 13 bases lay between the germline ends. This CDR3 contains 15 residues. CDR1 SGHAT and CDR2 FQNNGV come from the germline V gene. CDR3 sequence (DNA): TGTGCCAGCAGCTTAGTCGGAGGGTTTAGCTACGAGCAGTACTTC. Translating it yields CASSLVGGFSYEQYF.

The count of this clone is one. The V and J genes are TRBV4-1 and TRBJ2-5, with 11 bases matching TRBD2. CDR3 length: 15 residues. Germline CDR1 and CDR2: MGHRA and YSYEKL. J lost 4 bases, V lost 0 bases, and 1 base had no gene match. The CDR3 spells CASSQDTSGGETQYF. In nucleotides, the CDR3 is TGCGCCAGCAGCCAAGATACTAGCGGGGGAGAGACCCAGTACTTC.

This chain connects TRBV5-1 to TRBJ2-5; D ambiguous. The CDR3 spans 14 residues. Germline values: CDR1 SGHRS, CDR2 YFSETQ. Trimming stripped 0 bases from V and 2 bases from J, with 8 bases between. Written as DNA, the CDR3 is TGCGCCAGCAGCTTGGGGCACAGACAAGAGACCCAGTACTTC. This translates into CASSLGHRQETQYF.

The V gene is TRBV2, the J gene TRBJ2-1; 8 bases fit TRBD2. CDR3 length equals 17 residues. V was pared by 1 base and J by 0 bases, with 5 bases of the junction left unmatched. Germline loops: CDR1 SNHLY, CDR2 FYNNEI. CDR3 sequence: CASSEGSLAGSYNEQFF. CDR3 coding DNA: TGTGCCAGCAGTGAAGGGTCCCTAGCGGGCTCCTACAATGAGCAGTTCTTC.

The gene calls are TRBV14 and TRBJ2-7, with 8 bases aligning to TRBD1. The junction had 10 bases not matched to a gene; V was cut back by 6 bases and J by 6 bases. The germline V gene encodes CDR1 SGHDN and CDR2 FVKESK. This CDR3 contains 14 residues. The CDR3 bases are TGTGCCAGCAGACCTCGGGACAGGATGGGCGAGCAGTACTTC. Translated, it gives CASRPRDRMGEQYF. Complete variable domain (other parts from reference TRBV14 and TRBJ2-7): EAGVTQFPSHSVIEKGQTVTLRCDPISGHDNLYWYRRVMGKEIKFLLHFVKESKQDESGMPNNRFLAERTGGTYSTLKVQPAELEDSGVYFCASRPRDRMGEQYFGPGTRLTVT.

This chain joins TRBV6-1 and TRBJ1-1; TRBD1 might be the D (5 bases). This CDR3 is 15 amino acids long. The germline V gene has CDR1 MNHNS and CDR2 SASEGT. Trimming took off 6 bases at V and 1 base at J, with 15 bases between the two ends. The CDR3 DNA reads TGTGCCAGCAGAGCCGGACATGCACAGAACACTGAAGCTTTCTTT. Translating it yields CASRAGHAQNTEAFF.

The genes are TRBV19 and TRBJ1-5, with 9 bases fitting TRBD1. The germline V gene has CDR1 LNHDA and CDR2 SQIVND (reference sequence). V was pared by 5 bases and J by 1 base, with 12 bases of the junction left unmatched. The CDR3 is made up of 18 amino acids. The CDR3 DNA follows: TGTGCCAGTAGTGTACTCCCACAGGGGGCTATAAGCAATCAGCCCCAGCATTTT. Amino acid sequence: CASSVLPQGAISNQPQHF.

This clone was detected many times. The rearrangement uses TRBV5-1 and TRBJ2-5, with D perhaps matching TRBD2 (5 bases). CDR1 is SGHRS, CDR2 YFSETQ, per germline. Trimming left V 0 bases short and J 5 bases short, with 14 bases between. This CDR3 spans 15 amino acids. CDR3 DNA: TGCGCCAGCAGCTTGGTGACGGGGTCGGTGGAGACCCAGTACTTC. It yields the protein CASSLVTGSVETQYF.

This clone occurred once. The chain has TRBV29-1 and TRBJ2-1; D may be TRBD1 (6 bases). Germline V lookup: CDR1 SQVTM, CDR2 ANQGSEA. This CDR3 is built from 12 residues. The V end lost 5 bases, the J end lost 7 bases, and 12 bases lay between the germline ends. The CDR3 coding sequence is TGCAGCGTTCGGACAGAGTATAATGAGCAGTTCTTC. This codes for CSVRTEYNEQFF.

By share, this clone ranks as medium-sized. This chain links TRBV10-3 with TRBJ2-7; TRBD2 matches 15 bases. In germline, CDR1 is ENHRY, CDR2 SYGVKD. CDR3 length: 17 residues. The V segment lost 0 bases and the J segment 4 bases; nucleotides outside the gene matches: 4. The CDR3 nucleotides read TGTGCCATCAGTGAGTCTATAGGGACTAGCGGGGGGTACGAGCAGTACTTC. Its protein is CAISESIGTSGGYEQYF.

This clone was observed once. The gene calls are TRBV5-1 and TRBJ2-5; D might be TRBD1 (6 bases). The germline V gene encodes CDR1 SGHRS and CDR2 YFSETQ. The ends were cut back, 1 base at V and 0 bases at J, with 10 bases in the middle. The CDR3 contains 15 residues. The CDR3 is CASSLMGANQETQYF. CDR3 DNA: TGCGCCAGCAGCTTGATGGGGGCCAACCAAGAGACCCAGTACTTC.

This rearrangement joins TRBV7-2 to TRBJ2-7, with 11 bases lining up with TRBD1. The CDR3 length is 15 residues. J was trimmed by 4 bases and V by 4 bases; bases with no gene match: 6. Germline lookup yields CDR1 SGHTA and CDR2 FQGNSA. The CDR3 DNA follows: TGTGCCAGCAGCTCGGGACAGGGGGGGCCTTACGAGCAGTACTTC. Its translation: CASSSGQGGPYEQYF. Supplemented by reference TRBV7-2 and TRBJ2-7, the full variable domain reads GAGVSQSPSNKVTEKGKDVELRCDPISGHTALYWYRQSLGQGLEFLIYFQGNSAPDKSGLPSDRFSAERTGGSVSTLTIQRTQQEDSAVYLCASSSGQGGPYEQYFGPGTRLTVT.

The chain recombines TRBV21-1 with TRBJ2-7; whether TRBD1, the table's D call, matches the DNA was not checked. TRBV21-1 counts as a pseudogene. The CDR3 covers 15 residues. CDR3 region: CASSKAQGGAYEQYF. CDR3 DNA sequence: TGTGCCAGCAGCAAAGCGCAGGGGGGCGCCTACGAGCAGTACTTC.

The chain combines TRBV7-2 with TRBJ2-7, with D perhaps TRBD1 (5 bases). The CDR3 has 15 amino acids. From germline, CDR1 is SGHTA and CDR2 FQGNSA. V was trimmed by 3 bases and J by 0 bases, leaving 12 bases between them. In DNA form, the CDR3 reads TGTGCCAGCAGCTTTACAGGAGCCCTCTCCTACGAGCAGTACTTC. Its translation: CASSFTGALSYEQYF.

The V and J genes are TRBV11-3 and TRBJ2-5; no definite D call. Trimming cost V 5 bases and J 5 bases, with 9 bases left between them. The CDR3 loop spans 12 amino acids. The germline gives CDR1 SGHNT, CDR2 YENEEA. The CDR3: CASSLGEETQYF. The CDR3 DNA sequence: TGTGCCAGCAGCCTTGGTGAGGAGACCCAGTACTTC.

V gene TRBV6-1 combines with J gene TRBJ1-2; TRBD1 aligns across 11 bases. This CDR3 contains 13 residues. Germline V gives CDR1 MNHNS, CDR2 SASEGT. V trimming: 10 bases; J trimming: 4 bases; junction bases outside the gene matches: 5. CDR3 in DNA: TGTGCCACTCTCGGGACAGGGGGCTATGGCTACACCTTC. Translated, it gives CATLGTGGYGYTF.

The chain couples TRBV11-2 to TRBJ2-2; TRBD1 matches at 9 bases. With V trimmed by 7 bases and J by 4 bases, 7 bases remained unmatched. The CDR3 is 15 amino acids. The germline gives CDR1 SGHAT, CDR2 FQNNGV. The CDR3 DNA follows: TGTGCCAGCACCCCCGGGACAGGGTTCACCGGGGAGCTGTTTTTT. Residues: CASTPGTGFTGELFF.

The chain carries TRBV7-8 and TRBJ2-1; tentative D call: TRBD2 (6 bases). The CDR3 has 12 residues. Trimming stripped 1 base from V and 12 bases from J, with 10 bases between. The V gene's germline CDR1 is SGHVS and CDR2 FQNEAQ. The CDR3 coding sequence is TGTGCCAGCAGCTTAGGCGGGACCCCGCAGTTCTTC. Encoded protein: CASSLGGTPQFF.

CDR3 nucleotides: TGTGCCAGCAGTGAGGCTGCGAACACCGGGGAGCTGTTTTTT. This sequence encodes CASSEAANTGELFF. The chain is built from TRBV6-4 and TRBJ2-2; D is uncertain. CDR1 and CDR2 (germline): MRHNA, SNTAGT. This CDR3 comprises 14 residues. The V end was cut by 3 bases, the J end by 0 bases, with 5 bases between.